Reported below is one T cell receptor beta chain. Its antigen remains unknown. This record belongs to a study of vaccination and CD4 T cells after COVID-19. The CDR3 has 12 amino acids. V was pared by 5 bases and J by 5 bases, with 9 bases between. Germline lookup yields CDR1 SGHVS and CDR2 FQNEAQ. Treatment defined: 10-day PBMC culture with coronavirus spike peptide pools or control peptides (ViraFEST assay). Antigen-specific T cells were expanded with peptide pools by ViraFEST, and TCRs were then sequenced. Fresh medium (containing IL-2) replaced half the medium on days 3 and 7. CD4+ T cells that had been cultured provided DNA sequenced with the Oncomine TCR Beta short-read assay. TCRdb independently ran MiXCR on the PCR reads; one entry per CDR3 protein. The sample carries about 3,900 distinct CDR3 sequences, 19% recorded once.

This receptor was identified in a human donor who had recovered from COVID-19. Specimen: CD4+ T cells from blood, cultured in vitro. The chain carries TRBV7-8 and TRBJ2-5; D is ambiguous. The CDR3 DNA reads TGTGCCAGCAGCGCCCGGCGGGAGACCCAGTACTTC. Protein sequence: CASSARRETQYF.